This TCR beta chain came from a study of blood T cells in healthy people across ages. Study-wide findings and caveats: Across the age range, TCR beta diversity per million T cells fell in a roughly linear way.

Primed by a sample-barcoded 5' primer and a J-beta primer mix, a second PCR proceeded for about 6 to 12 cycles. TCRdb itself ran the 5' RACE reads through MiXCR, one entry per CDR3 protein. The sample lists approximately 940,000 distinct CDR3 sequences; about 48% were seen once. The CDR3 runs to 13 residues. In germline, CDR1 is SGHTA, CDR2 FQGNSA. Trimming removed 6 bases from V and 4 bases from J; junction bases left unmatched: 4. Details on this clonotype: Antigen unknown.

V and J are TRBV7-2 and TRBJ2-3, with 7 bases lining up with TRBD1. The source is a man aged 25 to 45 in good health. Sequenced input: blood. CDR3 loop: CASSPQGSDTQYF. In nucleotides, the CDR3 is TGTGCCAGCAGTCCACAGGGGTCAGATACGCAGTATTTT.